The rows below give T cell receptor beta chains drawn from one sample of a study of T cells in Graves' hyperthyroidism and ophthalmopathy. TCRdb used MiXCR to reprocess the multiplex PCR reads, holding one entry per CDR3 protein. Of over 700,000 distinct CDR3 sequences in the sample, around a sixth were seen once. The source material was blood. Source of these receptors: a woman in her forties or fifties with Graves' hyperthyroidism that later progressed to Graves' ophthalmopathy. Each CDR3 is given with its conserved first and last residue. Fields, in order: J gene, clone size, D gene, V gene, CDR3 DNA, CDR3 protein. The D gene is left open where the match is weak. Only some rows state a clone size, as once, few, many or a class for expanded clones.

>TRBJ1-1|few|TRBD1|TRBV29-1
TGCAGCGGCGAGACAGGGGAGGGCACTGAAGCTTTCTTT
CSGETGEGTEAFF
>TRBJ1-4|many|NA|TRBV11-2
TGTGCCAGCAGCTTGGGAGTGACTAATGAAAAACTGTTTTTT
CASSLGVTNEKLFF
>TRBJ1-6|NA|TRBD1|TRBV20-1
TGCAGTGCTAGAGGTCAGGGACAGGGGGAACCTTCCTATAATTCACCCCTCCACTTT
CSARGQGQGEPSYNSPLHF
>TRBJ2-3|few|NA|TRBV4-1
TGCGCCAGCAGCCAAGTTCCAGGGGAGTCAGGAGGTACGCAGTATTTT
CASSQVPGESGGTQYF
>TRBJ2-4|few|TRBD1|TRBV14
TGTGCCAGCAGCCAAGAGAAAGGGGGCGCGACAAAAGGCATTCAGTACTTC
CASSQEKGGATKGIQYF
>TRBJ2-5|NA|NA|TRBV5-5
TGTGCCAGCAGCTTTACCGACGTAGGGGAGACCCAGTACTTC
CASSFTDVGETQYF
>TRBJ2-5|few|NA|TRBV7-8
TGTGCCAGCAGCTTCTTGGAAGAGACCCAGTACTTC
CASSFLEETQYF
>TRBJ2-3|many|TRBD2|TRBV5-6
TGTGCCAGCAGCAACGGTCCGGCGGGAGGAGAAGATACGCAGTATTTT
CASSNGPAGGEDTQYF
>TRBJ2-1|many|NA|TRBV20-1
TGCAGTGCTAGAAAAGGGGGTTCCTACAATGAGCAGTTCTTC
CSARKGGSYNEQFF
>TRBJ1-4|many|NA|TRBV4-2
TGTGCCAGCAGCCAAGGTGAGGGGACTGAAAAACTGTTTTTT
CASSQGEGTEKLFF
>TRBJ2-1|few|NA|TRBV7-8
TGTGCCAGCAGCGTTGGACAGACCCCCTACAATGAGCAGTTCTTC
CASSVGQTPYNEQFF
>TRBJ1-5|NA|NA|TRBV4-1
TGCGCCAGCAGCCAATTACCCCTAATAGACAGGAGTCAGGCCCAATATAGCAATCAGCCCCAGCATTTT
CASSQLPLIDRSQAQYSNQPQHF
>TRBJ2-5|many|TRBD1|TRBV7-9
TGTGCCAGCAGCATGACAGGGGCCGTAAAGACCCAGTACTTC
CASSMTGAVKTQYF
>TRBJ2-6|few|NA|TRBV7-3
TGTACCAGCAGCCCAATGGGTGCAGGGACGGACGGGGCCAACGTCCTGACTTTC
CTSSPMGAGTDGANVLTF
>TRBJ2-1|few|NA|TRBV15
TGTGCCACCAGCAGAGATCTTGGGTACAACAATGAGCAGTTCTTC
CATSRDLGYNNEQFF
>TRBJ2-1|many|TRBD2|TRBV3-1
TGTGCCAGCAGCCAAGTAGCGGGGGGGCTTGGTGAGCAGTTCTTC
CASSQVAGGLGEQFF
>TRBJ2-1|few|TRBD2|TRBV5-4
TGTGCCAGCAGCCGGGGACTAGCGGGGGGCTCCTACAATGAGCAGTTCTTC
CASSRGLAGGSYNEQFF
>TRBJ2-1|NA|TRBD2|TRBV10-3
TGTGCCATCAGTGAGTCGATCCCGGGACTAACTTACAATGAGCAGTTCTTC
CAISESIPGLTYNEQFF
>TRBJ1-6|few|NA|TRBV7-9
TGTGCCAGCAGCTCGGCTGGCACCAATTTATCACCCCTCCACTTT
CASSSAGTNLSPLHF
>TRBJ1-5|many|NA|TRBV3-1
TGTGCCAGCAGCCAAGATACGGGGAGGTGGCAGCCCCAGCATTTT
CASSQDTGRWQPQHF
>TRBJ2-7|few|TRBD1|TRBV6-1
TGTGCCAGCAGCGGACAGGCAACCTACGAGCAGTACTTC
CASSGQATYEQYF
>TRBJ1-1|NA|NA|TRBV20-1
TGCAGTGCACAGACTGGGATTGAAGCTTTCTTT
CSAQTGIEAFF
>TRBJ1-5|NA|TRBD1|TRBV19
TGTGCCAGTAGTACCCTCGGACAGGGCGAACAGCCCCAGCATTTT
CASSTLGQGEQPQHF
>TRBJ2-2|NA|TRBD2|TRBV9
TGTGCCAGCGGTCGGGGGGTCACCGGGGAGCTGTTTTTT
CASGRGVTGELFF
>TRBJ2-5|NA|NA|TRBV14
TGTGCCAGCAGCCAAGACCCAGGGAAGGGAGAGGGGGAGACCCAGTACTTC
CASSQDPGKGEGETQYF
>TRBJ1-4|NA|NA|TRBV24-1
TGTGCCACCAGTGATTTGGGGACACGTTTTTCCACTAATGAAAAACTGTTTTTT
CATSDLGTRFSTNEKLFF
>TRBJ2-1|NA|NA|TRBV29-1
TGCAGCGGAATATACCCACCGAACTTTCATGAGCAGTTCTTC
CSGIYPPNFHEQFF
>TRBJ1-1|NA|NA|TRBV19
TGTGCCGGGCGGAGCGGAACTGAAGCTTTCTTT
CAGRSGTEAFF
>TRBJ2-2|NA|NA|TRBV11-1
TGTGCCAGCAGCTTAACGGGAGGGGGCGCGAACACCGGGGAGCTGTTTTTT
CASSLTGGGANTGELFF
>TRBJ1-6|NA|TRBD1|TRBV6-5
TGTGCCAGCAGTTACGTCCCAGGGGGCGCGGAGTCCTATAATTCACCCCTCCACTTT
CASSYVPGGAESYNSPLHF
>TRBJ2-1|NA|NA|TRBV20-1
TGCAGTGCTAGGAAGTACAATGAGCAGTTCTTC
CSARKYNEQFF
>TRBJ2-3|many|TRBD1|TRBV2
TGTGCCAGCACCGACAGGGGAAGCACAGATACGCAGTATTTT
CASTDRGSTDTQYF
>TRBJ2-6|few|NA|TRBV7-3
TGTGCCAGCAGCTCCACAGGGCAGGGGGCCAACGTCCTGACTTTC
CASSSTGQGANVLTF
>TRBJ2-1|NA|NA|TRBV11-3
TGTGCCAGCAGCTTTAACAGAGCATCGTACAATGAGCAGTTCTTC
CASSFNRASYNEQFF
>TRBJ2-2|many|NA|TRBV11-2
TGTGCCAGCAGCTTTAATGCATTTCGCACCGGGGAGCTGTTTTTT
CASSFNAFRTGELFF
>TRBJ1-2|NA|TRBD1|TRBV6-1
TGTGCCAGCAGGCCCGGGACAGGGGTCCTCTATGGCTACACCTTC
CASRPGTGVLYGYTF
>TRBJ1-2|many|NA|TRBV6-2/TRBV6-3
TGTGCCAGCAGTTCCCGGACGGCCTATGGCTACACCTTC
CASSSRTAYGYTF
>TRBJ1-2|many|TRBD1|TRBV7-6
TGTGCCAGCAGCTTCGGGACAGGGGCTGCTGGCAGGGATGGCTACACCTTC
CASSFGTGAAGRDGYTF
>TRBJ1-1|many|NA|TRBV5-1
TGCGCCAGCAGCTTGGCGACAGGACGGAACACTGAAGCTTTCTTT
CASSLATGRNTEAFF
>TRBJ2-2|few|TRBD1|TRBV12-3/TRBV12-4
TGTGCCAGCAGGCGGACAGGGATAGGAACCGGGGAGCTGTTTTTT
CASRRTGIGTGELFF
>TRBJ2-7|NA|NA|TRBV10-3
TGTGCCATCAGCTTTGACAGCGACTACGAGCAGTACTTC
CAISFDSDYEQYF
>TRBJ1-2|few|TRBD1|TRBV6-2/TRBV6-3
TGTGCCAGCAGTTACTCGACCTCGGGACAGCTTAACTATGGCTACACCTTC
CASSYSTSGQLNYGYTF
>TRBJ1-2|NA|NA|TRBV19
TGTGCCAGTACAGGGGTTATTGGCTACACCTTC
CASTGVIGYTF
>TRBJ2-3|NA|TRBD1|TRBV19
TGTGCCGTAGGATCCGGCAGGGGGCTTGGAGATACGCAGTATTTT
CAVGSGRGLGDTQYF
>TRBJ1-2|NA|NA|TRBV12-3/TRBV12-4
TGTGCCAGCAGCCGGGCAGACTATGGCTACACCTTC
CASSRADYGYTF
>TRBJ2-2|many|TRBD2|TRBV2
TGTGCCAGCGGGCTAGCGGATACCACCGGGGAGCTGTTTTTT
CASGLADTTGELFF
>TRBJ2-3|few|NA|TRBV6-5
TGTGCCAGCAGAGACCAGGGTGGGACCACAGATACGCAGTATTTT
CASRDQGGTTDTQYF
>TRBJ2-7|NA|NA|TRBV10-3
TGTGCCATCAAGTCCGAGCGGCGGAGCTACGAGCAGTACTTC
CAIKSERRSYEQYF
>TRBJ1-2|NA|NA|TRBV7-9
TGTGCCAGCAGCTCGGACAGCATATATGGCTACACCTTC
CASSSDSIYGYTF
>TRBJ1-5|NA|NA|TRBV12-3/TRBV12-4
TGTGCCAGCAAAAGGTCAGGGGCGAGGCAGCCCCAGCATTTT
CASKRSGARQPQHF
>TRBJ1-1|many|TRBD1|TRBV10-3
TGTGCCATCAGGGACCCCAACAGGGGTAGATCGAACACTGAAGCTTTCTTT
CAIRDPNRGRSNTEAFF
>TRBJ1-2|few|NA|TRBV12-3/TRBV12-4
TGTGCCAGCAGTTTTGTGGACTATGGCTACACCTTC
CASSFVDYGYTF
>TRBJ2-4|many|TRBD1|TRBV20-1
TGCAGTGCGTCCACAGGGGGAGTTATTCAGTACTTC
CSASTGGVIQYF
>TRBJ1-2|many|NA|TRBV5-1
TGCGCCAGCAGCTCCGGGGGGCAGGTTAACTATGGCTACACCTTC
CASSSGGQVNYGYTF
>TRBJ2-7|NA|TRBD1|TRBV20-1
TGCAGTGCCCTCATCGAGGGGGCCTCCTACGAGCAGTACTTC
CSALIEGASYEQYF
>TRBJ2-1|many|NA|TRBV20-1
TGCAGTGCTAGAGAAAGCCGACAATACAATGAGCAGTTCTTC
CSARESRQYNEQFF
>TRBJ2-3|few|TRBD2|TRBV7-6
TGTGCCAGCAGCTTACAGTGGGCTAGCGGGGGACCAGATACGCAGTATTTT
CASSLQWASGGPDTQYF